The 10 T cell receptor beta chains in this list originate from one sample, sequenced in a study of blood T cell repertoires in COVID-19. Produced via immunoSEQ multiplex PCR; TCRdb's table is partial and in-frame only. Found here are around 210,000 clones, around 84% of them singletons; the top ten hold roughly 13%. Sequenced sample: peripheral blood. These TCRs come from a human donor in a cohort sampled during active COVID-19.

The chain joins TRBV18 to TRBJ2-5; D possibly corresponds to TRBD2 (6 bases). The CDR3 covers 15 residues. Germline values: CDR1 KGHSH, CDR2 LQKENI. The V end lost 6 bases, the J end lost 4 bases, and 18 bases lay between the germline ends. CDR3 coding DNA: TGTGCCAGCTCTCTCGTCGGAGCGGGCGGAGAGACCCAGTACTTC. As protein: CASSLVGAGGETQYF.

The table lists this clone with many counts. This chain connects TRBV6-4 to TRBJ2-3; TRBD2 matches 9 bases. This CDR3 contains 16 residues. V dropped 4 bases and J dropped 4; count of bases not matched to a gene: 9. Germline loops: CDR1 MRHNA, CDR2 SNTAGT. Here the CDR3 DNA reads TGTGCCAGCAGTGTTGATAGCGGGAGCGGGCCAGATACGCAGTATTTT. This codes for CASSVDSGSGPDTQYF.

This sequence joins TRBV28 and TRBJ1-5; tentatively, D is TRBD1 (6 bases). V was trimmed by 5 bases and J by 5 bases, leaving 13 bases between them. The CDR3 totals 14 residues. The V gene's germline CDR1 is MDHEN and CDR2 SYDVKM. The CDR3 nucleotides read TGTGCCAGCAGTATCGGGGGGGGCGATCAGCCCCAGCATTTT. Translating it yields CASSIGGGDQPQHF.

CDR3 residues: CASSPLAGDSYNEQFF. In DNA, the CDR3 is TGTGCCAGCAGCCCTCTAGCGGGAGATTCCTACAATGAGCAGTTCTTC. The chain uses TRBV11-2 and TRBJ2-1; 10 nucleotides match TRBD2. After removal of 5 bases from V and 1 base from J, the junction contained 5 bases not matched to a gene. CDR1 is SGHAT and CDR2 is FQNNGV in the germline V gene. CDR3 size: 16 residues.

V and J are TRBV3-1 (or the pseudogene TRBV3-2) and TRBJ2-1; D is perhaps TRBD2 (5 bases). V was trimmed by 7 bases and J by 6 bases, leaving 7 bases between them. Germline values: CDR1 LGHDT, CDR2 YNNKEL (reference sequence). This CDR3 is 11 amino acids long. The CDR3 DNA is TGTGCCAGCATGAGGGCCAATGAGCAGTTCTTC. It codes for CASMRANEQFF.

The rearrangement uses TRBV24-1 and TRBJ2-2; TRBD1 aligns across 9 bases. CDR3 length: 14 amino acids. Germline V gene lookup returns CDR1 KGHDR and CDR2 SFDVKD. V lost 8 bases to trimming and J lost 2 bases; unmatched junction nucleotides: 2. CDR3 residues: CATKDRGNTGELFF. DNA of the CDR3: TGTGCCACCAAGGACAGGGGCAACACCGGGGAGCTGTTTTTT.

This clone showed up many times. This rearrangement joins TRBV5-1 to TRBJ1-1, with a weak D call TRBD1 (6 bases). This CDR3 has 15 amino acids. Germline V gene sequence: CDR1 SGHRS, CDR2 YFSETQ. The germline V and J ends were trimmed by 2 bases and 3 bases, with 14 bases remaining between them. CDR3 region: CASSLTTGKHTEAFF. The CDR3 region has the DNA TGCGCCAGCAGCTTAACCACAGGGAAGCACACTGAAGCTTTCTTT.

The V call is TRBV5-1, the J call TRBJ1-1; 10 bases line up with TRBD1. J lost 1 base, V lost 5 bases, and 2 bases had no gene match. The CDR3 runs 14 residues. Germline V gene lookup returns CDR1 SGHRS and CDR2 YFSETQ. The CDR3 loop reads CASRGQGTNTEAFF. The CDR3 DNA reads as TGCGCCAGCAGGGGACAGGGGACGAACACTGAAGCTTTCTTT.

This clone was seen only once. The chain has TRBV6-5 and TRBJ2-2; D is possibly TRBD1 (6 bases). The ends were cut back, 6 bases at V and 5 bases at J, with 16 bases in the middle. CDR1 and CDR2 (germline): MNHEY, SVGAGI. This CDR3 spans 15 amino acids. CDR3 in DNA: TGTGCCAGCAGCCCCGTGGGGGCGCAAACCGGGGAGCTGTTTTTT. This sequence encodes CASSPVGAQTGELFF.

In its sample, this clone was seen a few times. V gene TRBV4-1 combines with J gene TRBJ1-5, with D possibly TRBD1 on 6 matching bases. Between the trimmed V and J ends, which lost 2 bases and 0 bases, there was a span of 14 bases. Germline lookup yields CDR1 MGHRA and CDR2 YSYEKL. This CDR3 spans 17 amino acids. Here the CDR3 reads CASSQPTGHFSNQPQHF. The CDR3 bases are TGCGCCAGCAGCCAACCGACAGGCCATTTTAGCAATCAGCCCCAGCATTTT.